This section outlines one T cell receptor (beta chain) sequence together with its context. Its target is unknown. This CDR3 is 14 amino acids long. J was trimmed by 3 bases and V by 7 bases; bases with no gene match: 5. Germline values: CDR1 MGHRA, CDR2 YSYEKL. These data come from a study of cytomegalovirus exposure and HLA in healthy donors. In the study overall: Approximately 170 million T cells yielded around 120 million unique TCR beta sequences in earlier analysis. Study outcomes and limitations: The study listed approximately 170 cytomegalovirus-associated TCR beta chains. In a later analysis, an Asian-associated ancestry cluster reportedly showed fewer N-insertions than the 666-donor mean.

Both 60 Vbeta primers and 13 Jbeta primers went into the PCR. The protocol was immunoSEQ multiplex PCR, while the TCRdb copy is restricted to in-frame clones and leaves out a portion. The data hold some 140,000 clones, with 60% to 85% observed a single time. This rearrangement joins TRBV4-1 to TRBJ2-2; 7 bases agree with TRBD1. The TCR was taken from a young man in good health and CMV-seronegative. Sequencing was carried out using PBMCs. CDR3: CASKITGDTGELFF. The CDR3 DNA follows: TGCGCCAGCAAAATCACAGGGGACACCGGGGAGCTGTTTTTT.